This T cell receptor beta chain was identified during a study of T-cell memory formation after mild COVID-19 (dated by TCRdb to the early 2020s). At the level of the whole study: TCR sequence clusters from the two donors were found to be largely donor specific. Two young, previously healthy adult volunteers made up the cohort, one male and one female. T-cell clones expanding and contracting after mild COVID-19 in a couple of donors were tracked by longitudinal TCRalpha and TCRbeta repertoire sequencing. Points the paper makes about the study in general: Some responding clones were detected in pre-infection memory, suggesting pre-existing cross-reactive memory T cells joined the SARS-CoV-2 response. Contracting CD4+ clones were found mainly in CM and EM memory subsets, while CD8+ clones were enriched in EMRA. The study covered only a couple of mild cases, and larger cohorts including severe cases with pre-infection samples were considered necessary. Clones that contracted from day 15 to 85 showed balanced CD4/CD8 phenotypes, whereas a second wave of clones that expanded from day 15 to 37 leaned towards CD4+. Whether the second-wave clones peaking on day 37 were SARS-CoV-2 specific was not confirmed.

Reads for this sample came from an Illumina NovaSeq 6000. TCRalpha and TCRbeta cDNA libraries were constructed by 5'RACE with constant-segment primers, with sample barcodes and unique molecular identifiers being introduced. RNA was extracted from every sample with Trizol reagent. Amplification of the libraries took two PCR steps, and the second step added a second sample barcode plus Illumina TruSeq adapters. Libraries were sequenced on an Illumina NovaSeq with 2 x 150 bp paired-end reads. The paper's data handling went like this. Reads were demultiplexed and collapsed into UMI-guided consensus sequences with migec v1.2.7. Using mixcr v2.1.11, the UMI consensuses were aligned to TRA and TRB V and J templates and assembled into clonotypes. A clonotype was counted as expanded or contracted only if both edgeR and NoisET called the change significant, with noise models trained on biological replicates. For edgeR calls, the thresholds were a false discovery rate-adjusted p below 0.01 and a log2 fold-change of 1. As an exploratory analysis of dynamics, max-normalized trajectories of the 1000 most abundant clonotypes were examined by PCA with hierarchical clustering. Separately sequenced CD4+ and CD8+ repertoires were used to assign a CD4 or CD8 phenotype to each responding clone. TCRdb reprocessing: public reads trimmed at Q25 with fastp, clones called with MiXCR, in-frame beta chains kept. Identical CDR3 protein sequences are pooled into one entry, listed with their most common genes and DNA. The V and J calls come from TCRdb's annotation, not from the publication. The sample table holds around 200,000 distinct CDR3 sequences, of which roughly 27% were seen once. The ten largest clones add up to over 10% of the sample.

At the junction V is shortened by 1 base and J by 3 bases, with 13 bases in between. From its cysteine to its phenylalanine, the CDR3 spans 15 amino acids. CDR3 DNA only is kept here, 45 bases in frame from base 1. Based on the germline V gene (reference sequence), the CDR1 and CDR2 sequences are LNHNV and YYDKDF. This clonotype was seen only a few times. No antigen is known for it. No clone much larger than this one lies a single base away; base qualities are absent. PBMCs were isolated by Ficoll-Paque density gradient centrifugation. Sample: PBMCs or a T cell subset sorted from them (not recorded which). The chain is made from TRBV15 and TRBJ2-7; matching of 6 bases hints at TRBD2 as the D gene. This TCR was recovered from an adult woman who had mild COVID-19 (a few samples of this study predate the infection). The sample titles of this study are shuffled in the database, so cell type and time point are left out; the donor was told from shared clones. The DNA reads TGTGCCACCAGCAGAGGGGAGGATAACTTCTACGAGCAGTACTTC. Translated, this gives CATSRGEDNFYEQYF.